The sample holds one count of the clone carrying this T cell receptor (beta chain). The antigen remains unidentified. This specimen comes from a study of Ad26.COV2.S vaccination and SARS-CoV-2 variants. Overall study context: The authors gave Ad26.COV2.S intramuscularly, either once or twice 56 days apart. Study-wide findings and caveats: The study found higher spike-specific TCR breadth in vaccine than placebo recipients.

Profiling relied on immunoSEQ multiplex PCR, and the TCRdb table lists in-frame clones only, not all of them. This repertoire shows a few hundred thousand clones, approximately 88% found once; its top ten account for approximately 4%. Documented treatment: some 20 received Ad26.COV2.S at low or high dose, single or two shots; roughly five received placebo; per-sample allocation not given. Sample collection was performed on day 63 after the first vaccine or placebo injection. Germline V gives CDR1 GTSNPN, CDR2 SVGIG (reference sequence). The CDR3 totals 13 residues. V shed 5 bases and J 4 bases; nucleotides not matched to a gene: 2.

The J gene is TRBJ1-6, the V gene TRBV30; 7 nucleotides line up with TRBD1. The origin of this receptor is a person between 18 and 65 years old who received the Ad26.COV2.S COVID-19 vaccine or a placebo. The specimen comprised peripheral blood, sampled in a trial of Ad26.COV2.S vaccine versus placebo. The CDR3 loop is CAWRGQYNSPLHF. The CDR3 DNA reads TGTGCCTGGCGGGGACAGTATAATTCACCCCTCCACTTT.